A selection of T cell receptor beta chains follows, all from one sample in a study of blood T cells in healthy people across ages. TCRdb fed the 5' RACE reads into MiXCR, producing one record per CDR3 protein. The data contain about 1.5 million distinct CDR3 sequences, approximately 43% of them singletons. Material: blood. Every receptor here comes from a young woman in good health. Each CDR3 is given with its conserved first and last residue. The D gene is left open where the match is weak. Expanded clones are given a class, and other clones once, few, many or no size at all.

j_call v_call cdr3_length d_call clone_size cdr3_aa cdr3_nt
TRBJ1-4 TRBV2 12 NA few CASKSDYEKLFF TGTGCCAGCAAAAGCGATTATGAAAAACTGTTTTTT
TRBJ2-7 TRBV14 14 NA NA CASSQGAGWYEQYF TGTGCCAGCAGCCAGGGGGCCGGTTGGTACGAGCAGTACTTC
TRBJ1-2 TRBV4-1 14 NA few CASSPPMGLGGYTF TGCGCCAGCAGCCCCCCGATGGGGCTCGGAGGCTACACCTTC
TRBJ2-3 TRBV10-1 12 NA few CASSDTFDTQYF TGCGCCAGCAGTGACACGTTTGATACGCAGTATTTT
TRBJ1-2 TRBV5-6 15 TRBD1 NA CASSLGQGVNYGYTF TGTGCCAGCAGCTTGGGACAGGGGGTGAACTATGGCTACACCTTC
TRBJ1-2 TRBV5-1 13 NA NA CATRPGGNYGYTF TGCGCCACCCGCCCCGGAGGGAACTATGGCTACACCTTC
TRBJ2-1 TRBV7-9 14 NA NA CASSFDGGRNEQFF TGTGCCAGCAGCTTCGATGGTGGCCGCAATGAGCAGTTCTTC
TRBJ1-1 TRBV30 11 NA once CAWSVNTEAFF TGTGCCTGGAGTGTAAACACTGAAGCTTTCTTT
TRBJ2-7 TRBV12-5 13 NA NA CASGLVGPYEQYF TGTGCTAGTGGTTTGGTAGGACCCTACGAGCAGTACTTC
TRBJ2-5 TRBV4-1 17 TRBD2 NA CASSQDRLLAGIYEQYF TGCGCCAGCAGCCAAGATCGGTTACTAGCGGGGATCTATGAGCAGTACTTC
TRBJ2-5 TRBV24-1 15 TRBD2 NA CATSDPREGGETQYF TGTGCCACCAGTGACCCCCGGGAGGGTGGGGAGACCCAGTACTTC
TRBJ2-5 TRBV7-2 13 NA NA CASKINPGDEQYF TGTGCCAGCAAAATCAACCCGGGGGATGAGCAGTACTTC
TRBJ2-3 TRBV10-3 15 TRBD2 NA CAVSTSGGFADTQYF TGTGCCGTCTCGACTAGCGGGGGCTTCGCGGATACGCAGTATTTT
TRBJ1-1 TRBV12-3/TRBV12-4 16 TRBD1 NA CASSSQGALRVTEAFF TGTGCCAGCAGTTCGCAGGGGGCCCTGAGGGTCACTGAAGCTTTCTTT
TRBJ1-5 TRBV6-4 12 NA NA CASNSGVQPQHF TGTGCCAGCAATTCCGGGGTTCAGCCCCAGCATTTT
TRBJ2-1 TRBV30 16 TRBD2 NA CAWSGRSGIAYNEQFF TGTGCCTGGAGCGGCCGTAGCGGGATCGCCTACAATGAGCAGTTCTTC
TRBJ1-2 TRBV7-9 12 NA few CASSLNIDGYTF TGTGCCAGCAGCTTGAACATCGACGGCTACACCTTC
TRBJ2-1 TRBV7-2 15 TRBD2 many CASSFTGGNYNEQFF TGTGCCAGCAGCTTCACGGGGGGAAACTACAATGAGCAGTTCTTC
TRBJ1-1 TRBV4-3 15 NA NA CASSQDKEGDTEAFF TGCGCCAGCAGCCAAGATAAGGAAGGGGACACTGAAGCTTTCTTT
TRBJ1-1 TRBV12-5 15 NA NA CASGLGGGMNTEAFF TGTGCTAGTGGTTTGGGGGGGGGCATGAACACTGAAGCTTTCTTT
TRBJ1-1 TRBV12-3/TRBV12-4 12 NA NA CASCPRGSGAFF TGTGCCAGTTGTCCAAGGGGAAGCGGAGCTTTCTTT
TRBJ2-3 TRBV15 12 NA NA CATRTVTDTQYF TGTGCCACCAGGACAGTCACAGATACGCAGTATTTT
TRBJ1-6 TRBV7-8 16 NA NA CASSLDSRGLNSPLHF TGTGCCAGCAGCTTAGACTCCCGGGGCCTCAATTCACCCCTCCACTTT
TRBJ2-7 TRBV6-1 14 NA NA CASSAGLPAYEQYF TGTGCCAGCAGTGCGGGACTCCCAGCCTACGAGCAGTACTTC
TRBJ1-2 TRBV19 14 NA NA CASSLNGGESGYTF TGTGCCAGTAGTCTAAACGGGGGAGAGTCAGGCTACACCTTC
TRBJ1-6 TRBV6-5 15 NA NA CASSAPGTVDSPLHF TGTGCCAGCAGTGCCCCCGGGACGGTAGATTCACCCCTCCACTTT
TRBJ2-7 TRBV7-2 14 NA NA CASSFGRSTYEQYF TGTGCTAGCAGCTTTGGCAGGTCAACCTACGAGCAGTACTTC
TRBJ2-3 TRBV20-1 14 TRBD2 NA CSAVLAASTDAQYF TGCAGTGCTGTGCTAGCGGCTAGCACAGATGCGCAGTATTTT
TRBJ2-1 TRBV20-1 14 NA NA CSAGGRRIFNEQFF TGCAGTGCTGGAGGGCGACGAATATTCAATGAGCAGTTCTTC
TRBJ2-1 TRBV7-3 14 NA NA CASSLLPPYNEQFF TGTGCCAGCAGTCTTCTACCACCCTACAATGAGCAGTTCTTC
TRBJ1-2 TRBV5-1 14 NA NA CASRVATGNYGYTF TGCGCCAGCAGAGTTGCGACAGGAAACTATGGCTACACCTTC
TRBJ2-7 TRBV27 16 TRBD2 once CASSLWGGGFGNEQYF TGTGCCAGCAGTTTATGGGGCGGGGGGTTCGGCAATGAGCAGTACTTC
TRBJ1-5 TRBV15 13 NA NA CATSRSTDQPQHF TGTGCCACCAGCAGATCCACGGATCAGCCCCAGCATTTT
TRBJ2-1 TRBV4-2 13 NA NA CASSQDVRAEQFF TGTGCCAGCAGCCAAGATGTCAGGGCAGAGCAGTTCTTC
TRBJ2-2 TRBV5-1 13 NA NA CASSFQGDGELFF TGCGCCAGCAGCTTCCAAGGAGACGGGGAGCTGTTTTTT
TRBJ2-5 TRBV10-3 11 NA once CATEGQETQYF TGTGCCACTGAGGGGCAAGAGACCCAGTACTTC
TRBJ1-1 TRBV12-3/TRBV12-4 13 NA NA CASSSSKNTEAFF TGTGCCAGCAGTTCCTCTAAAAACACTGAAGCTTTCTTT
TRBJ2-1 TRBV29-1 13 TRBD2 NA CSAMRGTYNEQFF TGCAGCGCAATGCGGGGGACCTACAATGAGCAGTTCTTC
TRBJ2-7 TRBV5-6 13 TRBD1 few CASSKTGSYEQYF TGTGCCAGCAGCAAGACAGGGTCCTACGAGCAGTACTTC
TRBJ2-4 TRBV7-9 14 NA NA CASSSTSSTNIQYF TGTGCCAGCAGCTCGACTAGTAGTACAAACATTCAGTACTTC
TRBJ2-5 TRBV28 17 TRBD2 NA CASSPRLGLAERETQYF TGTGCCAGCAGTCCCCGCCTAGGACTAGCGGAGCGAGAGACCCAGTACTTC
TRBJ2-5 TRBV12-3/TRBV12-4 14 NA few CASSDWGLQETQYF TGTGCCAGCAGTGACTGGGGCTTGCAAGAGACCCAGTACTTC
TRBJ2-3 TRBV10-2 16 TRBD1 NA CASSTRDRGGTDTQYF TGCGCCAGCTCGACACGGGACAGGGGAGGCACAGATACGCAGTATTTT
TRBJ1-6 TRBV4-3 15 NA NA CASSQVLRGSSPLHF TGCGCCAGCAGCCAAGTTCTCAGGGGCAGTTCACCCCTCCACTTT
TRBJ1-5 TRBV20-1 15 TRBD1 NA CSATGQGGYDQPQHF TGCAGTGCTACCGGACAGGGAGGATACGATCAGCCCCAGCATTTT
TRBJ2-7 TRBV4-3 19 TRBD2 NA CASSQDSAGGAYSYNEQYF TGCGCCAGCAGCCAAGACTCAGCGGGAGGGGCATACTCCTACAATGAGCAGTACTTC
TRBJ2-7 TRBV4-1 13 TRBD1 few CASSQGQGFEQYF TGCGCCAGCAGCCAGGGACAGGGGTTCGAGCAGTACTTC
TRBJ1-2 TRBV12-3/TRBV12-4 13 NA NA CASSPLANYGYTF TGTGCCAGCAGTCCCTTAGCTAACTATGGCTACACCTTC
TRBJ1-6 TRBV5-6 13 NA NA CASSLQIASPLHF TGTGCCAGCAGCTTGCAGATAGCTTCACCCCTCCACTTT
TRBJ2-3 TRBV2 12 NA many CASSEGADTQYF TGTGCCAGCAGTGAAGGTGCAGATACGCAGTATTTT
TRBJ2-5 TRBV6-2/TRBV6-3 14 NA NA CASTRAPTDKTQYF TGTGCCAGCACTAGGGCTCCCACCGACAAGACCCAGTACTTC
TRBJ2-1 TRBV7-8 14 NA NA CASSFRRNSYEQFF TGTGCCAGCAGCTTTCGGCGGAATTCCTACGAGCAGTTCTTC
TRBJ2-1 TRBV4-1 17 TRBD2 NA CASSQGQSGSSYNEQFF TGCGCCAGCAGCCAAGGACAGAGCGGGAGCTCCTACAATGAGCAGTTCTTC
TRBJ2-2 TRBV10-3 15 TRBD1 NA CAISMTGGNTGELFF TGTGCCATCAGTATGACAGGGGGCAACACCGGGGAGCTGTTTTTT
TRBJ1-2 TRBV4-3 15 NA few CASSQGGAINYGYTF TGCGCCAGCAGCCAAGGAGGGGCCATTAACTATGGCTACACCTTC
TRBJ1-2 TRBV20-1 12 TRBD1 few CSAPTGYYGYTF TGCAGTGCTCCGACAGGGTACTATGGCTACACCTTC
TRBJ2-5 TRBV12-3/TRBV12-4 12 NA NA CASQGRAETQYF TGTGCCAGCCAGGGGCGAGCAGAGACCCAGTACTTC